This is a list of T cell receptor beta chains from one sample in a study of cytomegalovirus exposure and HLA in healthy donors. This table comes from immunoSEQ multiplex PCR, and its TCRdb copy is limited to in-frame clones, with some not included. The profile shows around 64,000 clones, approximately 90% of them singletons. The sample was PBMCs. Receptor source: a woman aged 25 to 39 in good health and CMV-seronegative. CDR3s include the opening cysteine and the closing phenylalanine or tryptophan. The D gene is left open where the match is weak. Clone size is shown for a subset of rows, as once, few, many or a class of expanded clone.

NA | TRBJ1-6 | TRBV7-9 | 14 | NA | TGTGCCAGCAGCGACGGACAACTGAATTCACCCCTCCACTTT | CASSDGQLNSPLHF
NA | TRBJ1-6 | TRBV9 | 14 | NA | TGTGCCAGCAGCGCTCGAACAGGAAATTCACCCCTCCACTTT | CASSARTGNSPLHF
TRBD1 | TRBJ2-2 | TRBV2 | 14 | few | TGTGCCATCGATAGACAGGGGCAGACCGGGGAGCTGTTTTTT | CAIDRQGQTGELFF
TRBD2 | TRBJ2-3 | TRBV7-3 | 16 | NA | TGTGCCAGCAGCTCTGGACTAGCGGGTCCCACAGATACGCAGTATTTT | CASSSGLAGPTDTQYF
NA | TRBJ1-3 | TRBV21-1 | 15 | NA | TGTGCCAGCAGCCAAGAGGAGTCCTCTGGAAACACCATATATTTT | CASSQEESSGNTIYF
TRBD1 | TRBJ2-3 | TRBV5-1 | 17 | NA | TGCGCCAGCAGTCCCGGGACAGGGGGCCCGAGCACAGATACGCAGTATTTT | CASSPGTGGPSTDTQYF
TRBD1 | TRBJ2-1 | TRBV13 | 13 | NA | TGTGCCAGCAGCTTTGACAGGGGTTATGAGCAGTTCTTC | CASSFDRGYEQFF
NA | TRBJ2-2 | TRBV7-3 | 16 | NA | TGTGCCAGCAGCTTATCCGGCGGGGCGAACACCGGGGAGCTGTTTTTT | CASSLSGGANTGELFF
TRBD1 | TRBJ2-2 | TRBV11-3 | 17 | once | TGTGCCAGCAGCTTAGATCCGGCAGGGGGTTTCGGCGGGGAGCTGTTTTTT | CASSLDPAGGFGGELFF
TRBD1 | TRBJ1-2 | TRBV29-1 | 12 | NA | TGCAGCGTTGGACAGGGGGTAGATGGCTACACCTTC | CSVGQGVDGYTF
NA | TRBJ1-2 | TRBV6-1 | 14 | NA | TGTGCCAGCAGTCCCCGGGACACGAGCTATGGCTACACCTTC | CASSPRDTSYGYTF
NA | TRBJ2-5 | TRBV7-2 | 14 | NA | TGTGCCAGCAGCTTGCAGGGGATAGGAGAGACCCAGTACTTC | CASSLQGIGETQYF
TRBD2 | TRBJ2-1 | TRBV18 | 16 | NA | TGTGCCAGCTCACCCAGACTAGCGAACTCCTACAATGAGCAGTTCTTC | CASSPRLANSYNEQFF
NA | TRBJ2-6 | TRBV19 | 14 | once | TGTGCCACCAAGACAGGATCTGGGGCCAACGTCCTGACTTTC | CATKTGSGANVLTF
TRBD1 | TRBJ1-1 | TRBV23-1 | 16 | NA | TGCGCCAGCAGATACTACAGGGGGCTACCAAACACTGAAGCTTTCTTT | CASRYYRGLPNTEAFF
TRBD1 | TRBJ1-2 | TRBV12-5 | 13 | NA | TGTGCTAGTGGTTTTGGGACAGGGAGAGGCTACACCTTC | CASGFGTGRGYTF
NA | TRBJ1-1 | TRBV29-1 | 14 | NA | TGCAGCGTCGTGAGAGGGCCCTCTACCGCTGAAGCTTTCTTT | CSVVRGPSTAEAFF
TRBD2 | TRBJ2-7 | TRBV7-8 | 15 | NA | TGTGCCAGCAGCGACGTCCCGGGAGGGACCTACGAGCAGTACTTC | CASSDVPGGTYEQYF
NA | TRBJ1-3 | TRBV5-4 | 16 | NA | TGTGCCAGCAGCTTGGCCCGGACAGACTCTGGAAACACCATATATTTT | CASSLARTDSGNTIYF
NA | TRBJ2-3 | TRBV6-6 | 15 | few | TGTGCCAGCACCAGCTCGGGGTTCTACTCAGATACGCAGTATTTT | CASTSSGFYSDTQYF
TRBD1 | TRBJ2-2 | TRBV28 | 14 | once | TGTGCCAGCAGTCCGACAGGGTACAACGGGGAGCTGTTTTTT | CASSPTGYNGELFF
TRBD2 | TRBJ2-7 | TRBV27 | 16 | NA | TGTGCCAGCAGTTCCTCCGGGACTAGCGCATCCTACGAGCAGTACTTC | CASSSSGTSASYEQYF
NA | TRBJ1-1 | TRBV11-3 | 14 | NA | TGTGCCAGCAGCTCTGCGAGCGGGGGCACTGAAGCTTTCTTT | CASSSASGGTEAFF
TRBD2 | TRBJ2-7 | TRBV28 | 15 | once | TGTGCCAGCAGCCGTAGCGGGAGTGGGACCTACGAGCAGTACTTC | CASSRSGSGTYEQYF
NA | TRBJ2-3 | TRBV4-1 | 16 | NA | TGCGCCAGCAGCCAGAGGGACCGCGGGGCACAACATACGCAGTATTTT | CASSQRDRGAQHTQYF
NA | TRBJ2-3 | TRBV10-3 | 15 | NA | TGTGCCATCAGTGAGTCGCAGAGGGGCACAGATACGCAGTATTTT | CAISESQRGTDTQYF
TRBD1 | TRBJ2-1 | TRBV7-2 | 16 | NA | TGTGCCAGCAGCTTAGCTCCTTCGACAGGGTACAATGAGCAGTTCTTC | CASSLAPSTGYNEQFF
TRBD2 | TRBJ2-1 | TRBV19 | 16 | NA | TGTGCCAGTAGTATTGTCACCCAGCGGGAGTGGGGTGAGCAGTTCTTC | CASSIVTQREWGEQFF
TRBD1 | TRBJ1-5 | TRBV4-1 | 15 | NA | TGCGCCAGCAGCCGGGGACAGGTGGGCAATCAGCCCCAGCATTTT | CASSRGQVGNQPQHF
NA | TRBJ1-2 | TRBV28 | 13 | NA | TGTGCCAGCACCCAAGGGGGATGGTATGGCTACACCTTC | CASTQGGWYGYTF
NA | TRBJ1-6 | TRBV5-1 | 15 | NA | TGCGCCAGCAGCTTAACAGGGAGTGGGGGAGTACCCCTCCACTTT | CASSLTGSGGVPLHF
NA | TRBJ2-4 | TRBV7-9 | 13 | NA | TGTGCCAGCAGCGTGGGGCTACAGAACATTCAGTACTTC | CASSVGLQNIQYF
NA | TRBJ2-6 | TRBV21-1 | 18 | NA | TGTGCCAGCAGCAAATCATGTAAGGAGTTCTCTGGGGCCAACGTCCTGACTTTC | CASSKSCKEFSGANVLTF
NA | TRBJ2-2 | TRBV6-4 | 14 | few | TGTGCCAGCAGTGACCTGAGGGATACCGGGGAGCTGTTTTTT | CASSDLRDTGELFF
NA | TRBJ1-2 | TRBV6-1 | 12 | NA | TGTGCCAGCAGTGCCAGGGAAAGGAGCTACACCTTC | CASSARERSYTF
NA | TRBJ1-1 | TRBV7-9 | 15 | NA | TGTGCCAGCAGCTTAGCCCAACCGACAAGGACTGAAGCTTTCTTT | CASSLAQPTRTEAFF
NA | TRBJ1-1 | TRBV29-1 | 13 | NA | TGCAGCGCTTCACGGGAGGGGGACACTGAAGCTTTCTTT | CSASREGDTEAFF
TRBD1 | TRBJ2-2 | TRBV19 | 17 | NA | TGTGCCAGTAGTTCCCCGGACAGGGGGATTCGCACCGGGGAGCTGTTTTTT | CASSSPDRGIRTGELFF
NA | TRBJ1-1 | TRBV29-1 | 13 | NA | TGCAGCGTTTTTGCCCCACTGAAACCTGAAGCTTTCTTT | CSVFAPLKPEAFF
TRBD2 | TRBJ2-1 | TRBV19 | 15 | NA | TGTGCCAGTATCCCAGGTAGCGGGAGGATGAGTGAGCAGTTCTTC | CASIPGSGRMSEQFF
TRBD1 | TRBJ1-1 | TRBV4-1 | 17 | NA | TGCGCCAGCGGCGAGGTCCCGGGACAGGGCTCGAACACTGAAGCTTTCTTT | CASGEVPGQGSNTEAFF
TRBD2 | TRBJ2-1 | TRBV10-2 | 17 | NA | TGCGCCAGCACTAAAATCGGGACTAGCGACTCCTACAATGAGCAGTTCTTC | CASTKIGTSDSYNEQFF
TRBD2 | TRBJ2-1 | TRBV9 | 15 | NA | TGTGCCAGCAGCAAACTAGCGGGATACGGTAATGAGCAGTTCTTC | CASSKLAGYGNEQFF
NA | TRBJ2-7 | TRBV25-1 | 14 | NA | TGTGCCAGCAGTGAATCGTGGCAGGGGCGCGAGCAGTACTTC | CASSESWQGREQYF
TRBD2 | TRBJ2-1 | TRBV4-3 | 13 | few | TGCGCCAGCAGCCAAGCGGGAGGGGTTGAGCAGTTCTTC | CASSQAGGVEQFF
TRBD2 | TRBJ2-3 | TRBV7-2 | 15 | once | TGTGCCAGCAGCTTAGGACGACTAGCGGGAGATACGCAGTATTTT | CASSLGRLAGDTQYF
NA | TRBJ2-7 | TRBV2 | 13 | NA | TGTGCCACCCGGAGGGAACTGTACTACGAGCAGTACTTC | CATRRELYYEQYF
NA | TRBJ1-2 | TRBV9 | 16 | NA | TGTGCCAGCAGCGTAGCTGCAGGCCTACATAACTATGGCTACACCTTC | CASSVAAGLHNYGYTF
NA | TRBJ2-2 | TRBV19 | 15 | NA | TGTGCCAGCTCTGATAGCGGATCTCGGACCGGGGAGCTGTTTTTT | CASSDSGSRTGELFF
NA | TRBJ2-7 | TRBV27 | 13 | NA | TGTGCCAGCCAAGCAGGGACTGCCTACGAGCAGTACTTC | CASQAGTAYEQYF
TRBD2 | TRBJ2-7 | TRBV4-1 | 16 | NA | TGCGCCAGCAGCCAGACTAGCGGGAGAGTCGAGAACGAGCAGTACTTC | CASSQTSGRVENEQYF
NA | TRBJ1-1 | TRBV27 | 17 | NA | TGTGCCAGCAGCCGGCGCCCCACAGGGCCATCGGACACTGAAGCTTTCTTT | CASSRRPTGPSDTEAFF
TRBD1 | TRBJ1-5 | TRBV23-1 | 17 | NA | TGCGCCAGCAGTCAATTATGGGACAGGGTCCGTAATCAGCCCCAGCATTTT | CASSQLWDRVRNQPQHF
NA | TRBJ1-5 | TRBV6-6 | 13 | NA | TGTGCCAGCGCACAGGGAAGCAGCCAGCCCCAGCATTTT | CASAQGSSQPQHF
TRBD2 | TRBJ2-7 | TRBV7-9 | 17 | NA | TGTGCCAGCAGCTTAGTACTTCGGACTAGCGGGAGCTACGAGCAGTACTTC | CASSLVLRTSGSYEQYF